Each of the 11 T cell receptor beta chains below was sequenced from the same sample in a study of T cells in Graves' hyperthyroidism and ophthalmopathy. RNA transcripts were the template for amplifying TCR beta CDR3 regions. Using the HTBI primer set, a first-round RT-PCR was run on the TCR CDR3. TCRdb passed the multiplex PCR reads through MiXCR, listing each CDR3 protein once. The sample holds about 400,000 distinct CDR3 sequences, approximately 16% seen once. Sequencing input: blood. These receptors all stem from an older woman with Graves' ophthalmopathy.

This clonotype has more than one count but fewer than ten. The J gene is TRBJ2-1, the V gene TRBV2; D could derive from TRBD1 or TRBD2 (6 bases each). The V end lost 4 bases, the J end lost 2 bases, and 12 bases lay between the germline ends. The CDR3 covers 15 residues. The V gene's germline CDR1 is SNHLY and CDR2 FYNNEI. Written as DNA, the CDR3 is TGTGCCAGCAGTGGAGGGCGGGACACCTACAATGAGCAGTTCTTC. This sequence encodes CASSGGRDTYNEQFF.

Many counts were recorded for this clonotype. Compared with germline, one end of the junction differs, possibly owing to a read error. The CDR3 protein is CASSYYNEQFF. The CDR3, as DNA: TGTGCCAGCAGCTATTACAATGAGCAGTTCTTC. The chain is built from TRBV5-1 and TRBJ2-1; D remains ambiguous. Germline lookup yields CDR1 SGHRS and CDR2 YFSETQ. The length of the CDR3 is 11 residues. Full variable domain (rest looked up from reference TRBV5-1 and TRBJ2-1): KAGVTQTPRYLIKTRGQQVTLSCSPISGHRSVSWYQQTPGQGLQFLFEYFSETQRNKGNFPGRFSGRQFSNSRSEMNVSTLELGDSALYLCASSYYNEQFFGPGTRLTVL.

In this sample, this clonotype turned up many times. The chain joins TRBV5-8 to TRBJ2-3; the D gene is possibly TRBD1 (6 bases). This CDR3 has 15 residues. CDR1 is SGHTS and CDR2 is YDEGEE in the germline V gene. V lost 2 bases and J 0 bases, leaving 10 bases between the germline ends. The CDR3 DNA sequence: TGTGCCAGCAGCTTAGGACAGTCGAGCACAGATACGCAGTATTTT. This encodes CASSLGQSSTDTQYF.

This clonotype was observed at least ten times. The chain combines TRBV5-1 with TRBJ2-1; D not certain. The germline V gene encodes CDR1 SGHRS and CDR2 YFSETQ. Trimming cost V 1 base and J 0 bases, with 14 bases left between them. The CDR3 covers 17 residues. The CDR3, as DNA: TGCGCCAGCAGCTTGCTTCGGCAGCCCGTCTCCTACAATGAGCAGTTCTTC. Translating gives CASSLLRQPVSYNEQFF.

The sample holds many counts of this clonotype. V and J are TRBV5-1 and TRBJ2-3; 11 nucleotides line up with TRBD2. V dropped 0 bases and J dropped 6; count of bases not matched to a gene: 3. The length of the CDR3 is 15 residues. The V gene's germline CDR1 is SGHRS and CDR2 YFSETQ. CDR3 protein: CASSLASSGRDTQYF. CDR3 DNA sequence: TGCGCCAGCAGCTTGGCGTCTAGCGGGAGGGATACGCAGTATTTT.

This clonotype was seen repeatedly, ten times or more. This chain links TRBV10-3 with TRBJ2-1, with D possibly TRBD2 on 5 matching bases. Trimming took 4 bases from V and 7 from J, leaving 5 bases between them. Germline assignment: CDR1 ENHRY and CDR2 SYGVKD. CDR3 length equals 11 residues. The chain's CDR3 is CAISAGNEQFF. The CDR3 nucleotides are TGTGCCATCAGTGCGGGGAATGAGCAGTTCTTC.

In DNA, the CDR3 is TGTGCCAGCAGTTACAATGCGGCAGGCGCCTACGAGCAGTACTTC. This sequence encodes CASSYNAAGAYEQYF. The V call is TRBV6-5, the J call TRBJ2-7; no clear D. This CDR3 is 15 amino acids long. CDR1 and CDR2 (germline): MNHEY, SVGAGI. V dropped 2 bases and J dropped 2 bases, with 13 bases sitting between them.

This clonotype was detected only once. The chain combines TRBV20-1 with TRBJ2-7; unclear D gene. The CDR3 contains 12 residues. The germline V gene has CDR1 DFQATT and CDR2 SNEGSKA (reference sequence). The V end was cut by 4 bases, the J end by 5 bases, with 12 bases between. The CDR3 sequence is CSANGHLDEQYF. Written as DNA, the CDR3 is TGCAGTGCTAATGGGCATCTGGACGAGCAGTACTTC.

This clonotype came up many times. CDR3 nucleotides: TGTGCCAGCTCAACCGGACAGGGAGGTTATGAAAAACTGTTTTTT. This translates into CASSTGQGGYEKLFF. The chain links TRBV18 to TRBJ1-4; 8 bases agree with TRBD1. The V gene's germline CDR1 is KGHSH and CDR2 LQKENI. V shed 5 bases, J shed 6 bases, and the junction held 8 bases outside the gene matches. The CDR3 contains 15 residues.

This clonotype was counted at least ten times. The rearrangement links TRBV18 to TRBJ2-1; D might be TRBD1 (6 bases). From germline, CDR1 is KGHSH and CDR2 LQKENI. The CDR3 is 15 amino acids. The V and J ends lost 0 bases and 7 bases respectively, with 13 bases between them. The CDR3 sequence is CASSPPGAKGNEQFF. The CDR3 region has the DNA TGTGCCAGCTCACCACCGGGGGCGAAGGGAAATGAGCAGTTCTTC.

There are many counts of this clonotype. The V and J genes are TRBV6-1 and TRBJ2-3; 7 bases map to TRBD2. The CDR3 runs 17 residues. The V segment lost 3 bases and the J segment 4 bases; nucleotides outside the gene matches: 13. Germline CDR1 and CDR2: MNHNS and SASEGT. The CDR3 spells CASSDSGTTSDADTQYF. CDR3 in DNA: TGTGCCAGCAGTGACAGCGGGACCACCTCGGATGCAGATACGCAGTATTTT.